This entry is about one TCR beta chain. The target antigen is unknown. The CDR3 does not close with the conserved phenylalanine or tryptophan, likely indicating a read error. The DNA is omitted, as the CDR3 cannot be located on it reliably, and the CDR3 follows TCRdb's listing. This sample was included in a study of CD8+CD57+ T cells in acquired aplastic anemia. Study background: DNA per sorted CD4+ or CD8+ sample ranged about 0.2 to 30 ug, averaging about 3.4 ug.

Patients selected for sequencing had displayed CD8+CD57+ cell expansion by flow cytometry. No therapy was given to patients before blood sampling. Genomic DNA, serving as template, underwent TCR beta VDJ and CDR3 profiling. MiXCR, applied by TCRdb to the reads, yields one record per CDR3 protein. The data contain around 180,000 distinct CDR3 sequences, 48% of them seen just once; the ten biggest clones take up roughly 1.8%. Study outcomes and limitations: Patients and controls shared twenty-nine CD8+ CDR3 sequences. CD8+ Simpson's diversity did not differ significantly between patients and controls.

CDR1 and CDR2 from the germline V gene are SEHNR and FQNEAQ (reference sequence). The length of the CDR3 is 12 amino acids, counting both ends. Sequenced material: sorted CD4+, CD8+, or CD8+CD57+ T cells (not recorded which) from PBMCs. This TCR was sampled from a human donor with aplastic anemia. V is TRBV7-9 and J is TRBJ1-2. The chain's CDR3 is CASSLGAGVPRG.